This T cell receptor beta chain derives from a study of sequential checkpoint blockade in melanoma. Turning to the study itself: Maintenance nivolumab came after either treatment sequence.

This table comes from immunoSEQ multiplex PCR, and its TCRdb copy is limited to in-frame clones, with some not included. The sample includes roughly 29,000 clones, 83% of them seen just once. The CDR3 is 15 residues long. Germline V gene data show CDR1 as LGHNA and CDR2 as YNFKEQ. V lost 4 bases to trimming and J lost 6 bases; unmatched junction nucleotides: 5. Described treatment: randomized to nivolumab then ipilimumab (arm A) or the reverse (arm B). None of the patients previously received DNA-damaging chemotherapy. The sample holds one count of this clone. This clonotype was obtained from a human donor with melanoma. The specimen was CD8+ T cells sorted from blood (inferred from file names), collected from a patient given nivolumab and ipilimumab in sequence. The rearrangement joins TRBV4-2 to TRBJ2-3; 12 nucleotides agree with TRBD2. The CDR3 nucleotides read TGTGCCAGCAGCCGGCTAGCGGGGGGGCGGGATACGCAGTATTTT. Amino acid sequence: CASSRLAGGRDTQYF.